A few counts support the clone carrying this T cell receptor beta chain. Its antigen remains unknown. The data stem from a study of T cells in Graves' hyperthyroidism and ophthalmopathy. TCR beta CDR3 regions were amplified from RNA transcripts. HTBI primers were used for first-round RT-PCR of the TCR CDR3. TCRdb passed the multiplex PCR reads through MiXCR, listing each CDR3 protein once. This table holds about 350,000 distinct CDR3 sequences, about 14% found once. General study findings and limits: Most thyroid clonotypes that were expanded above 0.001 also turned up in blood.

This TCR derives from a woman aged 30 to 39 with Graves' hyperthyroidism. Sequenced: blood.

As DNA, the CDR3 is TGTGCCAGCAGCTCCCGGCCCCAAGAGGAAAAACTGTTTTTT. This translates into CASSSRPQEEKLFF. This chain joins TRBV11-2 and TRBJ1-4; D is uncertain. The CDR3 is 14 residues long. V dropped 4 bases and J dropped 8 bases, with 14 bases sitting between them. The germline V gene encodes CDR1 SGHAT and CDR2 FQNNGV.